This T cell receptor (beta chain) was identified in a study of tumor-infiltrating lymphocytes in primary liver carcinoma. Germline CDR1 is SGHAT and CDR2 is FQNNGV. The CDR3 is 16 residues long. Trimming left V 8 bases short and J 1 base short, with 18 bases between. From 500 ng of total RNA, TCR beta-specific cDNA was reverse-transcribed using a constant-region primer. Investigators got TCR beta libraries out of three nested multiplex PCR rounds, done with slightly modified ARM-PCR. TRBV1-TRBV30 forward primers and a C-beta reverse primer were used in the first two PCR rounds, which each ran for approximately 9 cycles. TCRdb re-called the multiplex PCR reads through MiXCR, storing one row per CDR3 protein. The sample includes about 120,000 distinct CDR3 sequences, approximately 71% seen only once; the top ten take over 8%. Total RNA and DNA came together from approximately 20-30 mg of bulk tissue without cell sorting. Patients underwent resection of primary liver carcinoma.

The sample holds one count of this clonotype. The chain joins TRBV11-2 to TRBJ2-1, with D perhaps matching TRBD2 (6 bases). The origin of this receptor is a woman aged 55-70 years with primary liver carcinoma and hepatitis B virus infection. Sequenced input: tumor-adjacent normal liver tissue. CDR3 amino acids: CASDPPGSGSYNEQFF. DNA for the CDR3: TGTGCCAGCGACCCTCCCGGGAGCGGGTCCTACAATGAGCAGTTCTTC.